The present T cell receptor (beta chain) was sequenced within a study of shared clonotypes between healthy human individuals. Germline V lookup: CDR1 SEHNR, CDR2 FQNEAQ (reference sequence). The CDR3 has 13 amino acids. The V and J ends lost 1 base and 3 bases respectively, with 6 bases between them. TCRdb keeps only in-frame clones here, not all; method: immunoSEQ multiplex PCR. The data show about 380,000 clones, around 96% seen once. The chain uses TRBV7-9 and TRBJ1-1; D uncertain. The clonotype comes from a man in his thirties or forties in good health. Source material: memory CD8+ T cells sorted from blood. As to subset: CD45RO+ cells pooled with CCR7-negative TemRA cells. This chain's CDR3 is CASSLGGDTEAFF. The CDR3 region has the DNA TGTGCCAGCAGCTTAGGCGGGGACACTGAAGCTTTCTTT.